This T cell receptor (beta chain) was observed in a study of cytomegalovirus exposure and HLA in healthy donors. Trimming removed 6 bases at V and 5 bases at J, with 13 bases between. CDR3 length equals 13 residues. Germline CDR1 and CDR2: LNHDA and SQIVND (reference sequence). The PCR employed 60 Vbeta primers together with 13 Jbeta primers. TCRdb's table, derived via immunoSEQ multiplex PCR, lists solely in-frame clones and lacks some. The table lists tens of thousands of clones, 65% to 85% of them singletons. The genes are TRBV19 and TRBJ2-5; TRBD2 might be the D (6 bases). This receptor was taken from a man between 18 and 35 years old in good health and CMV-seronegative. Sample: PBMCs. Here the CDR3 DNA reads TGTGCCAGTAGCCGAGGAGGGCGGGAGACCCAGTACTTC. This gives the protein CASSRGGRETQYF.